A single sample is the source of the 16 T cell receptor beta chains below, sequenced in a study of T-cell reconstitution after alpha-beta-depleted transplantation in children (TCRdb year 2016). The intended sense of this specimen's treatment or condition label: allogeneic hematopoietic cell transplantation with graft depleted of TCRalphabeta T cells and CD19 B cells. Library prep was done by PCR. Sequencing was performed on an Illumina HiSeq 2500. To normalize quantification of the TCRbeta repertoire, the TCR libraries were built with molecular barcoding that relied on unique molecular identifiers. Starting from the raw public reads, TCRdb applied fastp trimming at Q25, assembled clones with MiXCR and retained in-frame beta chains. Each CDR3 protein appears once, grouped with its most common genes and DNA. In all, the sample holds about 200,000 distinct CDR3 sequences, and approximately 6.3% of those were seen once. The top ten hold just over 5.5% of the sample.

The specimen comprised PBMCs, sampled before TCRalphabeta/CD19-depleted stem cell transplant. Every receptor here comes from a boy aged 2 to 10 with acute lymphoblastic leukemia, due to receive a stem cell transplant.

In this sample, this clonotype turned up many times. This sequence joins TRBV15 and TRBJ2-5; no clear D. CDR3 length: 14 amino acids. The V gene lost 4 bases and the J gene lost 0 bases, with 9 bases spanning the gap. Germline values: CDR1 LNHNV, CDR2 YYDKDF (reference sequence). The CDR3, as DNA: TGTGCCACCAGCATTGGCCGGTACCAAGAGACCCAGTACTTC. Residues: CATSIGRYQETQYF.

To note about this clonotype: A single base separates this from a much larger clone, so it may be a read error. This likely comes from a read error, as the CDR3 has no conserved phenylalanine or tryptophan at its end. This chain joins TRBV29-1 and TRBJ2-5; TRBD2 agrees at 7 bases. Trimming at V came to 7 bases and at J to 5 bases, leaving 10 bases not matched to a gene. This CDR3 region has 13 residues. The germline V gene encodes CDR1 SQVTM and CDR2 ANQGSEA. CDR3 in DNA: TGCAGCGCCGAGCCGGGGGGAGGTGAGACCCAGTACCTC. As protein: CSAEPGGGETQYL.

This clonotype has ten or more counts. The V gene is TRBV7-9, the J gene TRBJ2-1, with 7 positions matching TRBD1. The CDR3 consists of 14 residues. Germline V lookup: CDR1 SEHNR, CDR2 FQNEAQ (reference sequence). The V gene end was trimmed by 8 bases and the J gene end by 2 bases; junction bases not matched to a gene: 6. The CDR3 region is CASASQGTYNEQFF. CDR3 in DNA: TGTGCCAGCGCGTCACAGGGGACCTACAATGAGCAGTTCTTC.

This clonotype was picked up many times. V gene TRBV12-3 or TRBV12-4 combines with J gene TRBJ2-1, with D tentatively TRBD2 (6 bases). The CDR3 consists of 12 residues. V lost 6 bases and J 11 bases, leaving 14 bases between the germline ends. CDR3 residues: CASRAGTSKQFF. The DNA of the CDR3 is TGTGCCAGCAGAGCCGGGACTTCAAAGCAGTTCTTC.

This clonotype was recorded a few times. This chain's CDR3 is CSAMPGAIFKDTQYF. As DNA, the CDR3 is TGCAGTGCTATGCCGGGGGCCATATTCAAGGATACGCAGTATTTT. The chain links TRBV20-1 to TRBJ2-3; D may be TRBD1 or TRBD2 (6 bases each). V lost 4 bases and J lost 6, with 20 bases in between. The germline V gene has CDR1 DFQATT and CDR2 SNEGSKA (reference sequence). The CDR3 covers 15 residues.

In its sample, this clonotype was seen a few times. This chain joins TRBV5-1 and TRBJ2-7; TRBD2 matches at 9 bases. Trimming at V came to 5 bases and at J to 5 bases, leaving 8 bases not matched to a gene. The germline gives CDR1 SGHRS, CDR2 YFSETQ. The CDR3 consists of 14 residues. The CDR3 sequence is CASRAGTSIHEQYF. Written as DNA, the CDR3 is TGCGCCAGCAGGGCCGGGACTAGCATCCACGAGCAGTACTTC.

About this clonotype itself: Germline is not matched at one junction end, which may reflect a read error. The J gene is TRBJ2-2, the V gene TRBV6-1; 10 bases line up with TRBD2. Looked up from germline, CDR1 is MNHNS and CDR2 is SASEGT. This CDR3 contains 16 residues. The CDR3 reads CASREAGGGNTGELFF. CDR3 coding DNA: TGTGCCAGCAGAGAAGCGGGGGGGGGTAACACCGGGGAGCTGTTTTTT.

This clonotype was counted many times. CDR3 sequence reads: CASSQERDEQFF. The CDR3 DNA reads TGTGCCAGCAGCCAAGAGAGGGATGAGCAGTTCTTC. The rearrangement uses TRBV14 and TRBJ2-1, with a tentative D call TRBD2 (5 bases). Germline V lookup: CDR1 SGHDN, CDR2 FVKESK. This CDR3 has 12 amino acids. V shed 0 bases and J shed 8 bases, with 5 bases lying between them. The full variable domain, rest sourced from reference TRBV14 and TRBJ2-1, is EAGVTQFPSHSVIEKGQTVTLRCDPISGHDNLYWYRRVMGKEIKFLLHFVKESKQDESGMPNNRFLAERTGGTYSTLKVQPAELEDSGVYFCASSQERDEQFFGPGTRLTVL.

This clonotype was recorded a few times. The chain uses TRBV4-2 and TRBJ2-2, with 11 positions matching TRBD1. The junction had 9 bases not matched to a gene; V was cut back by 2 bases and J by 7 bases. Germline loops: CDR1 LGHNA, CDR2 YNFKEQ. This CDR3 has 17 amino acids. The CDR3 spells CASSQRPGQGGVGELFF. DNA of the CDR3: TGTGCCAGCAGCCAACGTCCGGGACAGGGGGGAGTCGGGGAGCTGTTTTTT.

This clonotype was found many times. The genes are TRBV4-3 and TRBJ2-1, with 7 bases fitting TRBD2. V lost 1 base, J lost 0 bases, and 6 bases stayed unmatched. The CDR3 contains 17 residues. The V gene's germline CDR1 is LGHNA and CDR2 YSLEER. The CDR3 DNA follows: TGCGCCAGCAGCCAAGGAGCGGGGCCCAGCTCCTACAATGAGCAGTTCTTC. It encodes CASSQGAGPSSYNEQFF.

This clonotype has ten or more counts. The rearrangement uses TRBV28 and TRBJ1-2; TRBD1 might be the D (5 bases). This CDR3 region has 13 residues. CDR1 and CDR2 (germline): MDHEN, SYDVKM. V lost 2 bases and J 7 bases, leaving 11 bases between the germline ends. The CDR3 nucleotides are TGTGCCAGCAGTTTAGGGGCTGGCATTGGCTACACCTTC. Encoded protein: CASSLGAGIGYTF.

This clonotype was observed at least ten times. This rearrangement joins TRBV3-1 to TRBJ2-1; no reliable D call. CDR1 and CDR2 from the germline V gene are LGHDT and YNNKEL (reference sequence). Trimming removed 9 bases from V and 0 bases from J, with 6 bases in between. The CDR3 loop spans 12 amino acids. This chain's CDR3 is CASGFSYNEQFF. In DNA, the CDR3 is TGTGCCAGTGGGTTCTCCTACAATGAGCAGTTCTTC.

The chain uses TRBV20-1 and TRBJ1-1; D gene uncertain. V was trimmed by 8 bases and J by 2 bases, leaving 9 bases between them. The CDR3 is made up of 11 amino acids. The germline CDR1 and CDR2 sequences are DFQATT and SNEGSKA (reference sequence). The CDR3 spells CSPTSNTEAFF. The CDR3 DNA reads as TGCAGTCCCACGAGCAACACTGAAGCTTTCTTT.

Ten or more counts support this clonotype. The genes are TRBV7-2 and TRBJ1-5, with D unresolved. The CDR3 has 13 residues. Looked up from germline, CDR1 is SGHTA and CDR2 is FQGNSA. The ends were cut back, 2 bases at V and 4 bases at J, with 6 bases in the middle. The CDR3 spells CASSLMGNQPQHF. The CDR3 nucleotides read TGTGCCAGCAGCTTAATGGGAAATCAGCCCCAGCATTTT.

V usage is TRBV28 and J usage is TRBJ1-5; 7 bases are a match to TRBD1. After removal of 6 bases from V and 0 bases from J, the junction contained 11 bases not matched to a gene. In germline, CDR1 is MDHEN, CDR2 SYDVKM. This CDR3 has 17 amino acids. Written as DNA, the CDR3 is TGTGCCAGCAGCCTGTTCGGGCAGGGGGTTAGCAATCAGCCCCAGCATTTT. It yields the protein CASSLFGQGVSNQPQHF.

This clonotype has a count of ten or more. V is TRBV7-2 and J is TRBJ2-3; TRBD2 agrees at 13 bases. The CDR3 sequence is 16 residues long. V shed 6 bases and J 4 bases; nucleotides not matched to a gene: 7. Germline-derived CDR1 and CDR2 are SGHTA and FQGNSA. The CDR3 is CASSSRLAGGSDTQYF. CDR3 DNA sequence: TGTGCCAGCAGTTCCCGACTAGCGGGAGGTTCAGATACGCAGTATTTT. Combining the CDR3 with reference TRBV7-2 and TRBJ2-3 gives the whole variable domain GAGVSQSPSNKVTEKGKDVELRCDPISGHTALYWYRQSLGQGLEFLIYFQGNSAPDKSGLPSDRFSAERTGGSVSTLTIQRTQQEDSAVYLCASSSRLAGGSDTQYFGPGTRLTVL.